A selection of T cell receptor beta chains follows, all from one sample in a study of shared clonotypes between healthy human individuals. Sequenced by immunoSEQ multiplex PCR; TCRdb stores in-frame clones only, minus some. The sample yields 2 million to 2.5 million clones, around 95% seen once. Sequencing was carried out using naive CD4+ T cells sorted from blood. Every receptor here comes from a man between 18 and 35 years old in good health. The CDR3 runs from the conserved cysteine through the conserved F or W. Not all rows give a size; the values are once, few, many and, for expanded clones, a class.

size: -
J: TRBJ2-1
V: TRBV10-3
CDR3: CASGLAGDQEQFF

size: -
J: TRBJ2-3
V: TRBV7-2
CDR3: CASSSGLAVYDTQYF

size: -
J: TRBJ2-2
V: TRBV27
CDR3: CASSQGVLGTGELFF

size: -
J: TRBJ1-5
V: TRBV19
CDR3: CASQSNSNQPQHF

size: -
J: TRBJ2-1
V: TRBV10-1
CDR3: CASSPQGRNEQFF

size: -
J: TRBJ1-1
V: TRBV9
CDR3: CASSVGVLGQSGAFF

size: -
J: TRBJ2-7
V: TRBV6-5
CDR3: CASSEEGEQYF

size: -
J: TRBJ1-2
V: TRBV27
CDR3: CASGRDYGYTF

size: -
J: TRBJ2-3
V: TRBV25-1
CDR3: CASSSSGLAGLTDTQYF

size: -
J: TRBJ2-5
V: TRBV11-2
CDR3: CASSLDGLNRETQYF

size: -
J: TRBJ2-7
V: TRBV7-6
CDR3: CASSLVAGGLNEQYF

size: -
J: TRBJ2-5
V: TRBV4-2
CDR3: CASSQDQGLGLETQYF

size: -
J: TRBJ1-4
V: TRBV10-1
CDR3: CASSAGPTNEKLFF

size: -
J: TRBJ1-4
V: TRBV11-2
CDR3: CASSLEVATGEKLFF

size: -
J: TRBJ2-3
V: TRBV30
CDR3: CAWSKMIASTDTQYF

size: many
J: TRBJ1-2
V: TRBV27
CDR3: CASSLTGSYGYTF

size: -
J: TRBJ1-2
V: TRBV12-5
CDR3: CASGLSSYGYTF

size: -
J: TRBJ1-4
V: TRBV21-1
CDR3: CASSSTGPGRSEKLFF

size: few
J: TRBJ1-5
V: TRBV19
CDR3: CASSINGLTQHF

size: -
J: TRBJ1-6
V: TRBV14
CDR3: CASSQERSPLHF

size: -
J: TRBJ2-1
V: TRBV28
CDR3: CASIPRGGGNNEQFF

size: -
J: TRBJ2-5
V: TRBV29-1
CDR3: CSVEGRLGYETQYF

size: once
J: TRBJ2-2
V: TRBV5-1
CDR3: CASNTGRSTGELFF

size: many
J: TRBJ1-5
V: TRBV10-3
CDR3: CATRRGAGQPQHF

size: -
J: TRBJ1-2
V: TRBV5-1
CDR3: CASSPTGGPNYGYTF

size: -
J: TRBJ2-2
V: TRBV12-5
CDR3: CASGSPAGELFF

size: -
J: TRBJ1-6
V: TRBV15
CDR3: CATSRLPEDYNSPLHF